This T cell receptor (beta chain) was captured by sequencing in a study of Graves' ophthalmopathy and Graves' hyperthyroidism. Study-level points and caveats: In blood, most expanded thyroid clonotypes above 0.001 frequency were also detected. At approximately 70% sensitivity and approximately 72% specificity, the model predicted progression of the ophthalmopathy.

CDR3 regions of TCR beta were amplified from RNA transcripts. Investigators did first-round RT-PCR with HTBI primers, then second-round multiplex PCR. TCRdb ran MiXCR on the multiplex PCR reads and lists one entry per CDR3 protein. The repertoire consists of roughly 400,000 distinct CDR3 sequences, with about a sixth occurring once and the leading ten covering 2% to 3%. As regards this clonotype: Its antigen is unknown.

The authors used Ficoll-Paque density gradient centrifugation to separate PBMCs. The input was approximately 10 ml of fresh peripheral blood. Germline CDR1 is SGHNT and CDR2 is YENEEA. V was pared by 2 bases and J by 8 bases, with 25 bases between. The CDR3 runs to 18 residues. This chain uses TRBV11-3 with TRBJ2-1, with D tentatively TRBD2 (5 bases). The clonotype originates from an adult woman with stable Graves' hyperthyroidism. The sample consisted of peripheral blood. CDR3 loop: CASSLRGLVVRVDDEQFF. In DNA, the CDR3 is TGTGCCAGCAGCTTAAGAGGTTTGGTGGTGAGGGTAGACGATGAGCAGTTCTTC.